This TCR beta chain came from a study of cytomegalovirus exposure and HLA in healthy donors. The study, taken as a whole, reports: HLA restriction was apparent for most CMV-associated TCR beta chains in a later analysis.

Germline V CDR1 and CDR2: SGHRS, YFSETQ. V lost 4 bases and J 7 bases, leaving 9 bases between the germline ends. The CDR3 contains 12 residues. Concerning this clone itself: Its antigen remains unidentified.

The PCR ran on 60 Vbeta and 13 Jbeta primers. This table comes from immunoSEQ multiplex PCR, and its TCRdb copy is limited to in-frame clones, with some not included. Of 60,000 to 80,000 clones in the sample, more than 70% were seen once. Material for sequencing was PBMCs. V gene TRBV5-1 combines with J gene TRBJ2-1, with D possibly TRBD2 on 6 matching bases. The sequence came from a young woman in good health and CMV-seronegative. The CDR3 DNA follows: TGCGCCAGCAGCAGTAGCGGAAATGAGCAGTTCTTC. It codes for CASSSSGNEQFF.